What follows is one TCR beta chain and its context. This CDR3 has 12 residues. The germline V gene encodes CDR1 SGHVS and CDR2 FNYEAQ. J was trimmed by 7 bases and V by 8 bases; bases with no gene match: 3. The Seattle site enrolled patients during active infection and followed them longitudinally. This record comes from a study of blood T cell repertoires in COVID-19. Per the authors' pipeline: Amplification with reference gene primers provided the estimates of nucleated cell counts. Sequencing used immunoSEQ multiplex PCR; TCRdb keeps in-frame clones, though not all of them. The DNA gave D and trimming, while V, J and clone size come from that table. The table includes about 280,000 clones, about 90% detected once.

The sample consisted of peripheral blood. This sequence joins TRBV7-6 and TRBJ2-1, with 9 bases identical to TRBD2. The receptor's source is a woman aged 30 to 39 with COVID-19, enrolled during active disease. The CDR3 nucleotides are TGTGCCAGCGGACTAGCGAGTAATGAGCAGTTCTTC. This codes for CASGLASNEQFF.